Below, 2 T cell receptor delta chains from the same sample are listed, as sequenced in a study of gamma-delta T cells after stem cell transplantation. With CATT, TCRdb re-called clones from the RT-PCR reads. The sample lists around 2,000 delta-chain clones; approximately 32% were seen once. The sequencing input was gamma-delta T cells. Source of these receptors: a human donor. It is not recorded whose cells these are; they may come from a transplant donor.

The chain links TRDV2 to TRDJ1, with TRDD3 identical over 8 bases. From germline, CDR1 is GEAIGNYY and CDR2 EKD. The CDR3 extends over 22 amino acids. The V segment lost 0 bases and the J segment 0 bases; nucleotides outside the gene matches: 23. CDR3 DNA sequence: TGTGCCTGTGACACCGTGCTCTCCTCTGGCCGTACTGGGGGCTCGTACACCGATAAACTCATCTTT. The encoded protein is CACDTVLSSGRTGGSYTDKLIF.

The chain combines TRDV2 with TRDJ1, with 13 bases aligning to TRDD3. CDR1 GEAIGNYY and CDR2 EKD come from the germline V gene. The CDR3 has 17 amino acids. J gave up 1 base and V 2 bases, and 6 bases lay outside the gene matches. The CDR3, as DNA: TGTGCCTGTGACAAGAACTGGGGGATACGCAGCACCGATAAACTCATCTTT. Amino acids: CACDKNWGIRSTDKLIF.